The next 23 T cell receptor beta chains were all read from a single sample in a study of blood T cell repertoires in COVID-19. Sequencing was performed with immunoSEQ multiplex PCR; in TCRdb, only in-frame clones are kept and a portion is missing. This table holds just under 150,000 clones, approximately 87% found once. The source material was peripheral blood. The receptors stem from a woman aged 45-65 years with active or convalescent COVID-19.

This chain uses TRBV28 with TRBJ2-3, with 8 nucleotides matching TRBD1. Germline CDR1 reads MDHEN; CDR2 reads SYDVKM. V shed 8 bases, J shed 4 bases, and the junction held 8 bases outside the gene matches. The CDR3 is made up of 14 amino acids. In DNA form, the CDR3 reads TGTGCCAGCTTGAAGACAGGGGCTGCAGATACGCAGTATTTT. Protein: CASLKTGAADTQYF.

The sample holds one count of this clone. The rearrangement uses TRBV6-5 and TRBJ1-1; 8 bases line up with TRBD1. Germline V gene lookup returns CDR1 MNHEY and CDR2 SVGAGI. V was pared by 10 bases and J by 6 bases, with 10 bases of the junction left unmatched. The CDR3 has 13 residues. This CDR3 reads CATFTGGDPEAFF. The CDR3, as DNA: TGTGCCACCTTTACAGGGGGGGATCCTGAAGCTTTCTTT.

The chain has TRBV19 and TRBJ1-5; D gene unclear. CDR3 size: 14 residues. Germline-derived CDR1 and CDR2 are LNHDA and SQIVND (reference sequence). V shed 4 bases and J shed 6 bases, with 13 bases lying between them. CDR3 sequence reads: CASSTVKGGQPQHF. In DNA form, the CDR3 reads TGTGCCAGTAGTACCGTGAAAGGAGGTCAGCCCCAGCATTTT.

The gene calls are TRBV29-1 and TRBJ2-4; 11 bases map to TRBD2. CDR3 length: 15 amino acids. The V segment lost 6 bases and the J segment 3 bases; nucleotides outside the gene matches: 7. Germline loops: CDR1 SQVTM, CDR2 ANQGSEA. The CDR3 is CSVRLAGRDKNIQYF. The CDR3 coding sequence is TGCAGCGTCCGACTAGCGGGACGGGACAAAAACATTCAGTACTTC.

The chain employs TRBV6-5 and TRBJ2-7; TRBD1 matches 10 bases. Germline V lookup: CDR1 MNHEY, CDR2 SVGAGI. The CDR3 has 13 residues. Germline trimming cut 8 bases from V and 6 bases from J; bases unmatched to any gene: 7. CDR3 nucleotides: TGTGCCAGCGCCCAGGGACAGGGGATCGAGCAGTACTTC. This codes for CASAQGQGIEQYF.

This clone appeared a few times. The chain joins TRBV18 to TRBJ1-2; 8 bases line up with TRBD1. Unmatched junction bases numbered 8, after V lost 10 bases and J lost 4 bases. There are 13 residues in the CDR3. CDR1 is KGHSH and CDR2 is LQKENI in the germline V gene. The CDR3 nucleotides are TGTGCCACCAGGACAGGGACGGGCTATGGCTACACCTTC. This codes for CATRTGTGYGYTF.

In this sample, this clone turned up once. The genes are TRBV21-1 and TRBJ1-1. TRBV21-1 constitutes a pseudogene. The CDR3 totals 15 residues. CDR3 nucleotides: TGTGCCAGCAGCAAAGAGGGAGGGGCTGGCCCTGAAGCTTTCTTT. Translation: CASSKEGGAGPEAFF.

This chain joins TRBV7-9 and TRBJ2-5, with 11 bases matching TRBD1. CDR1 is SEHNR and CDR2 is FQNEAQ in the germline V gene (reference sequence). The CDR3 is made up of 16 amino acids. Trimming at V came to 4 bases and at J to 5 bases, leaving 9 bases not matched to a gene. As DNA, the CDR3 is TGTGCCAGCAGCTCTTCCGGACAGGGGGCCCGGGAGACCCAGTACTTC. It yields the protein CASSSSGQGARETQYF.

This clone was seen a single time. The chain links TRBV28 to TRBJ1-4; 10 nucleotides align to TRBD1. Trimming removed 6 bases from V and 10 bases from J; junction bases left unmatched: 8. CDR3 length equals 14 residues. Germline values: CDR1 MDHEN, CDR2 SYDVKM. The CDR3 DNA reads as TGTGCCAGCAGCCCCGGGACAGGGGACGGAAAACTGTTTTTT. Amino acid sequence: CASSPGTGDGKLFF.

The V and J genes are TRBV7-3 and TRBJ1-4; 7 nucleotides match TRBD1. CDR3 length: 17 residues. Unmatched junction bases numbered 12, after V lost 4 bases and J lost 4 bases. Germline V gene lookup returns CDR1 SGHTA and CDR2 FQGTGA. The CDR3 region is CASSCAKGAQGNEKLFF. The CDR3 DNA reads TGTGCCAGCAGCTGCGCAAAGGGGGCGCAGGGTAATGAAAAACTGTTTTTT.

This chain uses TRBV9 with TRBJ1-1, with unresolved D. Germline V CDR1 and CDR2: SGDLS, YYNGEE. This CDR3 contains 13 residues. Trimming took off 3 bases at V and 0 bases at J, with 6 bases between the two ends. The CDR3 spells CASSARMNTEAFF. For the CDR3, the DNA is TGTGCCAGCAGCGCCCGTATGAACACTGAAGCTTTCTTT.

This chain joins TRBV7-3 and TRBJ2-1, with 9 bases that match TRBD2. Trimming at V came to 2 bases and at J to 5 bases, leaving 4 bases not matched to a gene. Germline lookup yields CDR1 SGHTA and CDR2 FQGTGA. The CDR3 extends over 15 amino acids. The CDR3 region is CASSLWTSVHNEQFF. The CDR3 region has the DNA TGTGCCAGCAGCTTATGGACTAGCGTCCACAATGAGCAGTTCTTC.

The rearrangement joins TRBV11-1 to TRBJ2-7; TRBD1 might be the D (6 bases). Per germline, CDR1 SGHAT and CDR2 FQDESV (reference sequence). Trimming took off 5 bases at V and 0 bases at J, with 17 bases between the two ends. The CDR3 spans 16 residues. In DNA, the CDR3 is TGTGCCAGCAGCCCCCAGACAGGTTTCAGCTCCTACGAGCAGTACTTC. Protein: CASSPQTGFSSYEQYF.

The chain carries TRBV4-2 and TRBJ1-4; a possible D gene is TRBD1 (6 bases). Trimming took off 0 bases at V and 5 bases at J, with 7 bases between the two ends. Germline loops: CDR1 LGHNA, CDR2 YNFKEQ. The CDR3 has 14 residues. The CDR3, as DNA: TGTGCCAGCAGCCAAGACAGGGGCAATGAAAAACTGTTTTTT. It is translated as CASSQDRGNEKLFF.

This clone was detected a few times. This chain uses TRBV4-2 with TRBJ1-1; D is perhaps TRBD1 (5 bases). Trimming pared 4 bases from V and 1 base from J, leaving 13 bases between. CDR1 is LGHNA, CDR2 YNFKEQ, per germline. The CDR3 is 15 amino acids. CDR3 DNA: TGTGCCAGCAGCCTACGACAGATTCGGAACACTGAAGCTTTCTTT. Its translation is CASSLRQIRNTEAFF.

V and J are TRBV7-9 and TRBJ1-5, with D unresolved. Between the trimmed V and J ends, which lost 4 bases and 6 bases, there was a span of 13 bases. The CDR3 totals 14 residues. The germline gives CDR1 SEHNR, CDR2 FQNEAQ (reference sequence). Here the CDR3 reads CASSSSRGSQPQHF. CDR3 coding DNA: TGTGCCAGCAGCTCTAGTCGAGGTTCTCAGCCCCAGCATTTT.

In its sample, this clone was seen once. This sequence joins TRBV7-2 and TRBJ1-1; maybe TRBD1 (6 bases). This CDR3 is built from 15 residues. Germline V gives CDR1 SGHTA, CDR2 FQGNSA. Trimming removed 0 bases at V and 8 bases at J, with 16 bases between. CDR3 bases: TGTGCCAGCAGCTTAGCGAGGGGGAGCCCAGGGGAAGCTTTCTTT. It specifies CASSLARGSPGEAFF.

The CDR3 protein is CASSTLTEEAFF. CDR3 coding DNA: TGTGCCAGCAGCACACTGACAGAAGAAGCTTTCTTT. The chain carries TRBV4-2 and TRBJ1-1, with D possibly TRBD1 on 5 matching bases. V was cut by 5 bases and J by 8 bases, with 12 bases left in between. The germline V gene encodes CDR1 LGHNA and CDR2 YNFKEQ. The CDR3 has 12 amino acids.

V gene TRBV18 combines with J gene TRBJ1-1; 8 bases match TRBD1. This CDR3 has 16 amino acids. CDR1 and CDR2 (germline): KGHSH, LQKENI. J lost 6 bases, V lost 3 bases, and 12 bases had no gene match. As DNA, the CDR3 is TGTGCCAGCTCACCGACACAACAGGGGGTGGGCCCTGAAGCTTTCTTT. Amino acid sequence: CASSPTQQGVGPEAFF.

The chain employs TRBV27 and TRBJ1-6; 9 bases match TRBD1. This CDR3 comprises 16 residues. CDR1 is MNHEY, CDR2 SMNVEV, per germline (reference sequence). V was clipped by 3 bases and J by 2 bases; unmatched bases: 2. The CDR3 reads CASSFGTGTYNSPLHF. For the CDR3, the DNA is TGTGCCAGCAGTTTCGGGACAGGGACCTATAATTCACCCCTCCACTTT.

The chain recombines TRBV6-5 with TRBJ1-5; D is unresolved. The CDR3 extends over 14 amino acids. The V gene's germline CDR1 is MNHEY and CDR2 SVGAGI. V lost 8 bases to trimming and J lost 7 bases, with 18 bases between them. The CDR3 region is CASLEGRLRQPQHF. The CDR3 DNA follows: TGTGCCAGCCTCGAGGGCAGGTTAAGGCAGCCCCAGCATTTT.

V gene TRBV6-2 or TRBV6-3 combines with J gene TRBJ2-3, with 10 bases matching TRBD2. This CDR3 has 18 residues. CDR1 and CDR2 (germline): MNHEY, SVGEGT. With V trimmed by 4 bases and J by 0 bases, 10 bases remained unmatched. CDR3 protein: CASSSISGRPGSTDTQYF. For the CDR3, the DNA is TGTGCCAGCAGTTCTATTAGCGGGAGGCCGGGGAGCACAGATACGCAGTATTTT.

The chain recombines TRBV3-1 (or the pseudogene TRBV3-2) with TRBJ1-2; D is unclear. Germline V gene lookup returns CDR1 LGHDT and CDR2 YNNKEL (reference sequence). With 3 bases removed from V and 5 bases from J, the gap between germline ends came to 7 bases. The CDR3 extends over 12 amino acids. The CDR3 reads CASSHREYGYTF. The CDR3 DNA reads TGTGCCAGCAGCCATAGAGAGTATGGCTACACCTTC.